This T cell receptor beta chain was recovered during a study of lymphopenia after photon versus proton radiotherapy. Only in-frame clones appear in the TCRdb table, and some are missing; sequencing was by immunoSEQ multiplex PCR. The table has tens of thousands of clones, approximately 86% seen once. About this clone: Its matching antigen is unknown.

Findings of the study overall: Authors raise, but do not show, better survival with proton therapy. Post-nadir diversity loss with photons came from oligoclonal expansion, particularly CD8+ Temra cells.

Deletions cut 7 bases from V and 8 bases from J, with 15 bases between. There are 13 residues in the CDR3. The germline V gene encodes CDR1 LNHDA and CDR2 SQIVND (reference sequence). Sequences were derived from peripheral blood, sampled from a patient treated with photon-based radiotherapy. V and J are TRBV19 and TRBJ2-1; either TRBD1 or TRBD2 may fit D (5 bases each). This TCR was sampled from a man aged 35 to 55 with gastric cancer. As DNA, the CDR3 is TGTGCCAGTAAGGGGACCGGGAAACATGAGCAGTTCTTC. Its translation is CASKGTGKHEQFF.